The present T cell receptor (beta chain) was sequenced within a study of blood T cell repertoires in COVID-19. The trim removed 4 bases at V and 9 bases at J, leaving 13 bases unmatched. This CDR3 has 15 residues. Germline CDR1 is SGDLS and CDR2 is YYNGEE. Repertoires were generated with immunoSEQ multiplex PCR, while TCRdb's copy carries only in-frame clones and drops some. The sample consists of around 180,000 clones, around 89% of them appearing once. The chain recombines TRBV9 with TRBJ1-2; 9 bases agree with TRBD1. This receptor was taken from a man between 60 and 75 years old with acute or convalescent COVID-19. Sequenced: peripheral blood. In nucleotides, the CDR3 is TGTGCCAGCAGCCCCGGGACAGGGAAATTCACTAGCTACACCTTC. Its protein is CASSPGTGKFTSYTF.